This T cell receptor (beta chain) was profiled in a study of T cell responses to AZD1222 COVID-19 vaccine. Only in-frame clones appear in the TCRdb table, and some are missing; sequencing was by immunoSEQ multiplex PCR. Of 95,000 to 150,000 clones in the sample, 85% to 90% were seen once. This clone was detected only once. The antigen is unknown. CDR1 and CDR2 (germline): SGHRS, YFSETQ. Trimming left V 0 bases short and J 9 bases short, with 10 bases between. The CDR3 is 13 residues long. General study results and limits: Regions 160-218 and 743-854 held dominance among vaccine-associated CD4 TCRs, which spanned spike. The number of AZD1222 recipients seropositive at baseline was only 6 or 7. Repertoire sampling occurred only after the peak T cell response. There were mostly white British donors and more females than males, and clonal diversity was possibly underestimated.

The source of this sequence is an adult in good health. J is TRBJ2-1 and V is TRBV5-1; no reliable D call. The material sequenced was peripheral blood, taken on day 0 of MenACWY control vaccination. The CDR3 loop is CASSLGGSIEQFF. CDR3 nucleotide sequence: TGCGCCAGCAGCTTGGGGGGATCTATTGAGCAGTTCTTC.